These 10 T cell receptor beta chains share one sample of origin, sequenced in a study of radiation and T cells in renal cell carcinoma. Time point of the sample: blood 2 weeks post-SBRT. The sample's treatment: 15 Gy SBRT to primary tumor, nephrectomy 4 weeks later. Libraries were prepared by immunoSEQ multiplex PCR; TCRdb keeps only in-frame clonotypes and omits some of them. The table lists about 120,000 clones, over 75% of them singletons. The starting material was blood, obtained from a patient whose treatment included radiotherapy and nephrectomy. These receptors all come from a woman aged 60 to 75 with renal cell carcinoma.

The J gene is TRBJ1-4, the V gene TRBV19; D unclear. Germline CDR1 LNHDA, CDR2 SQIVND (reference sequence). V was pared by 0 bases and J by 7 bases, with 6 bases between. The CDR3 runs 13 residues. The CDR3, as DNA: TGTGCCAGTAGTATAGACTCGTCTGAAAAACTGTTTTTT. Protein product: CASSIDSSEKLFF.

J is TRBJ2-6 and V is TRBV6-6; a possible D gene is TRBD1 (5 bases). Trimming removed 5 bases at V and 0 bases at J, with 8 bases between. Germline V lookup: CDR1 MNHNY, CDR2 SVGAGI (reference sequence). The CDR3 extends over 15 amino acids. Here the CDR3 DNA reads TGTGCCAGCAGTAGCGACAGCTCTGGGGCCAACGTCCTGACTTTC. Amino acids: CASSSDSSGANVLTF.

This sequence joins TRBV16 and TRBJ2-1; D call uncertain. The CDR3 spans 11 residues. Germline V gene lookup returns CDR1 KGHSY and CDR2 FQNENV. Deletions cut 4 bases from V and 9 bases from J, with 7 bases between. The DNA of the CDR3 is TGTGCCAGCAGCCGCGAGGCTGAGCAGTTCTTC. Residues: CASSREAEQFF.

The J gene is TRBJ2-2, the V gene TRBV5-1; D gene uncertain. Trimming cost V 4 bases and J 0 bases, with 16 bases left between them. The CDR3 runs to 17 residues. The germline CDR1 and CDR2 sequences are SGHRS and YFSETQ. The CDR3 protein is CASSPAVGIANTGELFF. CDR3 coding DNA: TGCGCCAGCAGCCCCGCCGTGGGGATCGCGAACACCGGGGAGCTGTTTTTT.

The chain recombines TRBV7-8 with TRBJ1-1; the D is unclear. This CDR3 comprises 15 residues. The germline V gene encodes CDR1 SGHVS and CDR2 FQNEAQ. Trimming pared 1 base from V and 2 bases from J, leaving 11 bases between. For the CDR3, the DNA is TGTGCCAGCAGCTTAGGGTCCGGTGTTAACACTGAAGCTTTCTTT. Its protein product is CASSLGSGVNTEAFF.

Remarks on this clone: This sequence may be a read error, since a much larger clone differs from it by one base. V and J are TRBV6-5 and TRBJ1-5, with 7 bases that match TRBD1. Unmatched junction bases numbered 4, after V lost 7 bases and J lost 4 bases. CDR1 MNHEY and CDR2 SVGAGI come from the germline V gene. The length of the CDR3 is 13 residues. The CDR3 DNA follows: TGTGCCAGCAACAACAGGGGAAATCAGCCCCAGCATTTT. Its translation: CASNNRGNQPQHF.

The J gene is TRBJ2-7, the V gene TRBV29-1; D might be TRBD2 (5 bases). This CDR3 has 13 residues. Germline V gene data show CDR1 as SQVTM and CDR2 as ANQGSEA. V shed 6 bases and J shed 5 bases, with 17 bases lying between them. CDR3 sequence: CSVLSGRGHEQYF. CDR3 coding DNA: TGCAGCGTCCTTTCTGGGCGAGGGCACGAGCAGTACTTC.

V and J are TRBV18 and TRBJ2-7; 12 nucleotides align to TRBD2. With 2 bases clipped from V and 3 bases from J, the junction kept 5 bases outside the gene matches. The CDR3 runs to 16 residues. Germline V gene lookup returns CDR1 KGHSH and CDR2 LQKENI. The CDR3 coding sequence is TGTGCCAGCTCACCAATCGGGACTAGCGGGTTCTACGAGCAGTACTTC. Protein: CASSPIGTSGFYEQYF.

The chain has TRBV18 and TRBJ2-5; a possible D gene is TRBD1 (5 bases). The CDR3 is 15 amino acids. V was trimmed by 4 bases and J by 2 bases, leaving 14 bases between them. Germline CDR1 reads KGHSH; CDR2 reads LQKENI. The CDR3 loop is CASSLSQDKQETQYF. CDR3 nucleotides: TGTGCCAGCTCACTTAGTCAGGACAAGCAAGAGACCCAGTACTTC.

V and J are TRBV5-6 and TRBJ1-6; D unclear. Per germline, CDR1 SGHDT and CDR2 YYEEEE. The V gene lost 1 base and the J gene lost 6 bases, with 11 bases spanning the gap. The CDR3 consists of 15 residues. The CDR3 region has the DNA TGTGCCAGCAGCTTGTACCCAGAGGGTAATTCACCCCTCCACTTT. Translated: CASSLYPEGNSPLHF.